Below are 6 T cell receptor beta chains sequenced from a single sample in a study of T cells after yellow fever vaccination (dated by TCRdb to the late 2010s). Receptors were amplified or captured by 5' RACE. Sequencer: Illumina NovaSeq 6000. TCRdb took the public reads, trimmed them with fastp at Q25, ran MiXCR for clone calling and kept in-frame beta chains. All rows with the same CDR3 protein become a single entry with the most common DNA and genes. This sample gives about 260,000 distinct CDR3 sequences in total; more than 3.5% of them show up just once. Over 15% of the sample is in the top ten clones. Reading the label with the study, this specimen's treatment or condition is: live attenuated yellow fever vaccine strain. This sample comprised PBMCs, obtained 15 days after the yellow fever booster vaccination. The receptors here all came from a young man who received the YFV17D yellow fever vaccine.

This clonotype turned up a few times. The gene calls are TRBV7-9 and TRBJ2-7, with D possibly TRBD1 on 6 matching bases. The germline V gene has CDR1 SEHNR and CDR2 FQNEAQ (reference sequence). V was pared by 10 bases and J by 3 bases, with 16 bases between. This CDR3 has 13 residues. Here the CDR3 reads CANKTGHHYEQYV. The CDR3 region has the DNA TGTGCCAACAAGACGGGACACCACTACGAGCAGTACGTC.

This clonotype was detected ten times or more. The rearrangement joins TRBV20-1 to TRBJ1-2; the D gene is possibly TRBD1 (5 bases). Per germline, CDR1 DFQATT and CDR2 SNEGSKA (reference sequence). V was shortened by 6 bases and J by 4 bases, with 15 bases between the two germline ends. CDR3 length: 13 amino acids. The CDR3 coding sequence is TGCAGTGCCACGGCGGGGCTCCTCTATGGCTACACCTTC. It codes for CSATAGLLYGYTF.

This clonotype was counted ten times or more. The chain recombines TRBV20-1 with TRBJ2-5; a possible D gene is TRBD2 (5 bases). V dropped 5 bases and J dropped 5 bases, with 15 bases sitting between them. This CDR3 is built from 13 residues. The germline CDR1 and CDR2 sequences are DFQATT and SNEGSKA (reference sequence). The CDR3, as DNA: TGCAGTGCTTCCCCCGGGGTGTGGGAGACCCAGTACTTC. This codes for CSASPGVWETQYF.

This clonotype was recorded at least ten times. V is TRBV24-1 and J is TRBJ2-1; TRBD2 agrees at 7 bases. The CDR3 is 17 amino acids. After removal of 4 bases from V and 4 bases from J, the junction contained 12 bases not matched to a gene. From germline, CDR1 is KGHDR and CDR2 SFDVKD. This CDR3 reads CATSDRGSGEAYNEQFF. The CDR3 bases are TGTGCCACCAGTGACCGGGGGAGCGGGGAGGCATACAATGAGCAGTTCTTC.

This clonotype was found many times. The V and J genes are TRBV20-1 and TRBJ1-4; no clear D. CDR1 DFQATT and CDR2 SNEGSKA come from the germline V gene (reference sequence). V dropped 7 bases and J dropped 7 bases, with 10 bases sitting between them. This CDR3 region has 11 residues. The DNA of the CDR3 is TGCAGTGGCCAGACACTTGAAAAACTGTTTTTT. Its translation: CSGQTLEKLFF.

This clonotype was observed a few times. The chain has TRBV7-9 and TRBJ1-1, with D possibly being TRBD1 (5 bases). CDR1 and CDR2 from the germline V gene are SEHNR and FQNEAQ (reference sequence). The ends were cut back, 8 bases at V and 5 bases at J, with 18 bases in the middle. The CDR3 covers 14 residues. This CDR3 reads CASGYQGRKTEAFF. The CDR3 DNA follows: TGTGCCAGCGGGTACCAGGGTCGGAAGACTGAAGCTTTCTTT.